One and the same sample provided the 23 T cell receptor beta chains below, sequenced in a study of T-cell reconstitution after alpha-beta-depleted transplantation in children. As it was prepared, the TCRbeta library received unique molecular identifiers. TCRdb passed the PCR reads through MiXCR, listing each CDR3 protein once. The profile shows around 960,000 distinct CDR3 sequences, less than 30% of them singletons. This material consisted of PBMCs, mostly from graft donor cells, taken 360 days after TCRalphabeta/CD19-depleted stem cell transplant. The receptors were sampled from a boy younger than two who had a stem cell transplant for SCID, so the T cells may come from the graft donor.

The genes are TRBV7-6 and TRBJ2-5; D may be TRBD1 (6 bases). Trimming removed 5 bases from V and 0 bases from J, with 13 bases in between. The CDR3 is made up of 15 amino acids. Germline assignment: CDR1 SGHVS and CDR2 FNYEAQ. The CDR3 region has the DNA TGTGCCAGCAGCCCCGGGACATCGTACCAAGAGACCCAGTACTTC. It translates to CASSPGTSYQETQYF.

This clonotype has a handful of counts. The chain combines TRBV20-1 with TRBJ2-5; TRBD2 agrees at 7 bases. This CDR3 comprises 12 residues. Per germline, CDR1 DFQATT and CDR2 SNEGSKA (reference sequence). The V and J ends lost 5 bases and 4 bases, in that order; junction bases with no gene match: 4. This CDR3 is CSACGGRETQYF. DNA of the CDR3: TGCAGTGCTTGCGGGGGAAGAGAGACCCAGTACTTC.

The rearrangement links TRBV20-1 to TRBJ2-3; D unresolved. Germline V lookup: CDR1 DFQATT, CDR2 SNEGSKA (reference sequence). V lost 0 bases, J lost 4 bases, and 8 bases lay in between. CDR3 length: 13 amino acids. Written as DNA, the CDR3 is TGCAGTGCTAGAGATAAAGTCCCAGATACGCAGTATTTT. Amino acid sequence: CSARDKVPDTQYF.

The chain recombines TRBV10-1 with TRBJ2-5; 12 nucleotides line up with TRBD2. Trimming took 6 bases from V and 6 from J; bases not matched to a gene: 5. This CDR3 region has 14 residues. Germline lookup yields CDR1 WNHNN and CDR2 SYGVQD (reference sequence). The CDR3 DNA sequence: TGCGCCAGCAGAGAGACTAGCGGGGGTAAGACCCAGTACTTC. Translating gives CASRETSGGKTQYF.

This clonotype appeared a few times. The V call is TRBV28, the J call TRBJ2-2; 8 bases align to TRBD1. Germline V gene sequence: CDR1 MDHEN, CDR2 SYDVKM. The J segment lost 4 bases and the V segment lost 7 bases, leaving 8 bases of the junction unmatched. The CDR3 is 15 residues long. The CDR3 sequence is CASIAGGAGTGELFF. DNA for the CDR3: TGTGCCAGCATCGCAGGGGGCGCGGGCACCGGGGAGCTGTTTTTT.

This rearrangement joins TRBV5-1 to TRBJ2-1, with 7 bases matching TRBD2. Unmatched junction bases numbered 13, after V lost 5 bases and J lost 8 bases. The CDR3 extends over 15 amino acids. Germline V gene lookup returns CDR1 SGHRS and CDR2 YFSETQ. The CDR3 loop is CASRPRTPAGDEQFF. For the CDR3, the DNA is TGCGCCAGCAGGCCACGGACGCCCGCGGGAGATGAGCAGTTCTTC.

This clonotype was seen a handful of times. The chain has TRBV12-3 or TRBV12-4 and TRBJ2-1; TRBD1 might be the D (6 bases). Trimming cost V 7 bases and J 0 bases, with 16 bases left between them. This CDR3 region has 16 residues. The CDR3 nucleotides read TGTGCCAGCACTGATAGGGGGAAGAGCTCCTACAATGAGCAGTTCTTC. This encodes CASTDRGKSSYNEQFF.

As concerns this clonotype: Lacking the conserved final phenylalanine or tryptophan, this CDR3 likely reflects a read error. The V gene is TRBV5-1, the J gene TRBJ2-1, with 12 nucleotides matching TRBD2. Trimming cost V 4 bases and J 6 bases; bases outside gene matches: 14. This CDR3 spans 18 amino acids. Germline V gives CDR1 SGHRS, CDR2 YFSETQ. CDR3 bases: TGCGCCAGCAGCCCTGAACTAGCGGGGGGCCGACTAGGCAATGAGCAGTTCTCC. This gives the protein CASSPELAGGRLGNEQFS.

There are a few counts of this clonotype. This chain links TRBV12-3 or TRBV12-4 with TRBJ1-6; 7 positions agree with TRBD1. V lost 7 bases and J lost 9; bases outside the gene matches: 12. The CDR3 has 15 residues. The CDR3 protein is CASTYRQGEGSPLHF. In DNA, the CDR3 is TGTGCCAGCACTTACCGACAGGGTGAGGGTTCACCCCTCCACTTT.

The chain joins TRBV3-1 to TRBJ2-1; D is unclear. Trimming removed 4 bases from V and 2 bases from J, with 12 bases in between. Germline V CDR1 and CDR2: LGHDT, YNNKEL (reference sequence). The CDR3 spans 15 residues. CDR3 sequence (DNA): TGTGCCAGCAGCCCCCCTGGGATCACCTACAATGAGCAGTTCTTC. Protein product: CASSPPGITYNEQFF.

This clonotype was seen a handful of times. This rearrangement joins TRBV4-1 to TRBJ2-5, with TRBD2 matching over 8 bases. The germline gives CDR1 MGHRA, CDR2 YSYEKL. With 4 bases clipped from V and 4 bases from J, the junction kept 14 bases outside the gene matches. This CDR3 region has 17 residues. The chain's CDR3 is CASSLPVAGIKSETQYF. The CDR3 bases are TGCGCCAGCAGCCTCCCGGTAGCGGGGATAAAATCAGAGACCCAGTACTTC.

V and J are TRBV9 and TRBJ2-1; 7 positions match TRBD2. The CDR3 sequence is 15 residues long. With V trimmed by 0 bases and J by 7 bases, 7 bases remained unmatched. Germline V gives CDR1 SGDLS, CDR2 YYNGEE. The DNA of the CDR3 is TGTGCCAGCAGCGTAGTAGGGACTACCATTAATGAGCAGTTCTTC. Residues: CASSVVGTTINEQFF.

This clonotype turned up a few times. As DNA, the CDR3 is TGTGCCAGCAGCCCTCCGGGGCAGGGTGACAAAAACATTCAGTACTTC. Encoded protein: CASSPPGQGDKNIQYF. The chain recombines TRBV7-7 with TRBJ2-4, with D possibly called TRBD1 or TRBD2 (5 bases each). The V end was cut by 5 bases, the J end by 3 bases, with 17 bases between. In germline, CDR1 is SSHAT, CDR2 FNYEAQ (reference sequence). This CDR3 is built from 16 residues.

The chain has TRBV12-3 or TRBV12-4 and TRBJ2-7, with TRBD1 matching 11 bases. The CDR3 is 16 amino acids. J was trimmed by 6 bases and V by 2 bases; bases with no gene match: 9. This CDR3 is CASSLYWDRGTPEQYF. The CDR3 bases are TGTGCCAGCAGTTTATACTGGGACAGGGGGACTCCCGAGCAGTACTTC.

This rearrangement joins TRBV7-9 to TRBJ2-1; D gene unclear. This CDR3 has 16 residues. Germline V lookup: CDR1 SEHNR, CDR2 FQNEAQ (reference sequence). The V gene lost 6 bases and the J gene lost 4 bases, with 19 bases spanning the gap. The DNA of the CDR3 is TGTGCCAGCAGTGCTCCGGTCGTTGCCCCTTACAATGAGCAGTTCTTC. This translates into CASSAPVVAPYNEQFF.

There are a few counts of this clonotype. J is TRBJ2-1 and V is TRBV4-2; either TRBD1 or TRBD2 may fit D (6 bases each). The germline V gene has CDR1 LGHNA and CDR2 YNFKEQ. The CDR3 has 17 amino acids. V was shortened by 3 bases and J by 2 bases, with 17 bases between the two germline ends. DNA for the CDR3: TGTGCCAGCAGCCACGAAGGGGGGACTGGGACCTACAATGAGCAGTTCTTC. It is translated as CASSHEGGTGTYNEQFF.

The chain uses TRBV27 and TRBJ2-1, with D possibly being TRBD2 (5 bases). CDR1 is MNHEY, CDR2 SMNVEV, per germline (reference sequence). V was clipped by 5 bases and J by 9 bases, with 14 bases between them. This CDR3 region has 13 residues. CDR3: CASSGLFGSEQFF. CDR3 sequence (DNA): TGTGCCAGCAGTGGATTATTTGGGAGTGAGCAGTTCTTC.

The sample holds a few counts of this clonotype. The chain uses TRBV5-1 and TRBJ2-1, with 8 nucleotides matching TRBD2. The length of the CDR3 is 17 residues. CDR1 and CDR2 (germline): SGHRS, YFSETQ. J was trimmed by 4 bases and V by 3 bases; bases with no gene match: 12. The CDR3 is CASSSSNLAGMYNEQFF. The CDR3 DNA reads TGCGCCAGCAGCTCCTCTAACCTAGCGGGCATGTACAATGAGCAGTTCTTC. Full variable domain (missing parts from reference TRBV5-1 and TRBJ2-1): KAGVTQTPRYLIKTRGQQVTLSCSPISGHRSVSWYQQTPGQGLQFLFEYFSETQRNKGNFPGRFSGRQFSNSRSEMNVSTLELGDSALYLCASSSSNLAGMYNEQFFGPGTRLTVL.

The rearrangement joins TRBV4-3 to TRBJ1-1, with D possibly TRBD1 on 6 matching bases. Deletions cut 2 bases from V and 5 bases from J, with 15 bases between. This CDR3 region has 15 residues. Germline V CDR1 and CDR2: LGHNA, YSLEER. The CDR3: CASSQKGRGRTEAFF. The CDR3 bases are TGCGCCAGCAGCCAAAAGGGCAGGGGTAGAACTGAAGCTTTCTTT.

The rearrangement links TRBV12-3 or TRBV12-4 to TRBJ2-7; 7 nucleotides match TRBD1. The V gene end was trimmed by 6 bases and the J gene end by 0 bases; junction bases not matched to a gene: 14. The CDR3 is 17 amino acids. The CDR3 DNA reads TGTGCCAGCAGCCCAGGGGACAGATTCTTAGACTCCTACGAGCAGTACTTC. It yields the protein CASSPGDRFLDSYEQYF.

This clonotype showed up many times. The J gene is TRBJ2-2, the V gene TRBV27; D is ambiguous. The CDR3 runs to 15 residues. CDR1 is MNHEY and CDR2 is SMNVEV in the germline V gene (reference sequence). V was clipped by 5 bases and J by 3 bases, with 13 bases between them. CDR3 region: CASSPSYSYTGELFF. The CDR3 DNA follows: TGTGCCAGCAGTCCCTCCTACAGCTACACCGGGGAGCTGTTTTTT.

The V gene is TRBV11-2, the J gene TRBJ2-2; D unresolved. The CDR3 is 13 residues long. The germline V gene has CDR1 SGHAT and CDR2 FQNNGV. The V gene lost 11 bases and the J gene lost 2 bases, with 12 bases spanning the gap. The CDR3 loop is CAALESNTGELFF. The DNA for the CDR3 is TGTGCCGCCCTTGAATCAAACACCGGGGAGCTGTTTTTT.

The chain carries TRBV20-1 and TRBJ2-3; D is undetermined. Germline CDR1 and CDR2: DFQATT and SNEGSKA (reference sequence). This CDR3 is 13 amino acids long. V was shortened by 2 bases and J by 0 bases, with 6 bases between the two germline ends. The CDR3 protein is CSARYLSTDTQYF. As DNA, the CDR3 is TGCAGTGCTAGATACCTTAGCACAGATACGCAGTATTTT.